This T cell receptor (beta chain) was identified during a study of T cells in Graves' hyperthyroidism and ophthalmopathy. Researchers took RNA transcripts and amplified the TCR beta CDR3 regions from them. HTBI primers were employed in a first-round RT-PCR of the TCR CDR3. Using its own MiXCR run on the multiplex PCR reads, TCRdb lists one record per CDR3 protein. The sample shows around 760,000 distinct CDR3 sequences, about 35% of them seen only once. This clonotype was counted many times. The receptor was isolated from a woman in her 40s with Graves' hyperthyroidism. Source material: blood.

CDR3 loop: CASSIAADRVRGYTF. CDR3 nucleotides: TGTGCCAGTAGTATCGCGGCCGACAGGGTGAGGGGCTACACCTTC. The V and J genes are TRBV19 and TRBJ1-2; 7 positions agree with TRBD1. Germline assignment: CDR1 LNHDA and CDR2 SQIVND (reference sequence). The CDR3 covers 15 residues. The trim removed 3 bases at V and 8 bases at J, leaving 12 bases unmatched.